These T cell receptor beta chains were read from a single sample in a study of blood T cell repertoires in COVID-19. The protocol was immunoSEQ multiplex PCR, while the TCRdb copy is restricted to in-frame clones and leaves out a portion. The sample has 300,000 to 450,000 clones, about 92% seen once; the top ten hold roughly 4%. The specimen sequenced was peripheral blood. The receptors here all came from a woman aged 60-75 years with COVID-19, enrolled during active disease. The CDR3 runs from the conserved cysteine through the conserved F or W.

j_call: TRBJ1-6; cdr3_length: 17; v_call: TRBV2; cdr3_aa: CASTPEQASSYNSPLHF
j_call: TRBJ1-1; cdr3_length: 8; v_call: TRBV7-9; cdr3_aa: CASTDGFF
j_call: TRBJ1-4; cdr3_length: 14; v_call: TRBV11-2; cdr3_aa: CASRGGRNNEKLFF
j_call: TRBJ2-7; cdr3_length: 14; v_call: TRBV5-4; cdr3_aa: CASSSLAGAYEQYF
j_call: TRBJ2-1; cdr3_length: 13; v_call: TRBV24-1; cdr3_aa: CATGGQRANEQFF
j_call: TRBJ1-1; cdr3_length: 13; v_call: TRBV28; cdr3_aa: CASSSTGNTEAFF
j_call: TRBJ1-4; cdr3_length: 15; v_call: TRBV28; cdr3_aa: CASSGHRGQVEKLFF
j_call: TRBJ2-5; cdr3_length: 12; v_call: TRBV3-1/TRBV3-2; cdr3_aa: CASSQSAVNEYF
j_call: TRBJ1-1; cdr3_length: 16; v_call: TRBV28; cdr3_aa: CASSLWSGAMNTEAFF
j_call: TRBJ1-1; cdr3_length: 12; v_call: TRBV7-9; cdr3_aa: CASSLVSSEAFF
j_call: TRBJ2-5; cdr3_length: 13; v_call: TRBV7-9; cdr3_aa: CASSLTGEETQYF
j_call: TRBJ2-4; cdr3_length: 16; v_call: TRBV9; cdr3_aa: CASSSRSGGVENIQYF
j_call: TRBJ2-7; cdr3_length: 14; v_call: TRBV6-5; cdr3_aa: CASRGTYSSYEQYF
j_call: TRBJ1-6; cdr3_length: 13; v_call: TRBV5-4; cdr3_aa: CASRPPGEGPLHF
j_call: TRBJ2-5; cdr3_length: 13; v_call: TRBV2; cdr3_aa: CASWGGGAGTQYF
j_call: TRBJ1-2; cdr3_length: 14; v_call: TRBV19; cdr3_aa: CASSLGQGARGYTF
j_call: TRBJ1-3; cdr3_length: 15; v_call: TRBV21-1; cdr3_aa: CASRKGQISGNTIYF
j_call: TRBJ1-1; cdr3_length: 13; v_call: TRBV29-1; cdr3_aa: CSVETGWDTEAFF
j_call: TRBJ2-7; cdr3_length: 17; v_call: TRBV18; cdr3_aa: CASSPRSGTGISYEQYF
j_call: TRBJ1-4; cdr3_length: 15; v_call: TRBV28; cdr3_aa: CASSHGGATNEKLFF
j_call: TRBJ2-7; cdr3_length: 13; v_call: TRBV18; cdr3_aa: CASSRTGGNEQYF
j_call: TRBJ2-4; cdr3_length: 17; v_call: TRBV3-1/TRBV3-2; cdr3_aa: CASSQGGQGASKNIQYF
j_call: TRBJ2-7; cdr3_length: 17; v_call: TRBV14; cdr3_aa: CASSQDGYYREGDEQYF
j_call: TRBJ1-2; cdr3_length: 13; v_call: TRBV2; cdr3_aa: CASRSDRNYGYTF
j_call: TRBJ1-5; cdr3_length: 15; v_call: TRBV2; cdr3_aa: CASHRGQLSNQPQHF
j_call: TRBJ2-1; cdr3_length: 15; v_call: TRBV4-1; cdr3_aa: CASSPTGADYNEQFF
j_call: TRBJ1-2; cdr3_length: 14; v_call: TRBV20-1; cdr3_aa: CSASRQTPNYGYTF
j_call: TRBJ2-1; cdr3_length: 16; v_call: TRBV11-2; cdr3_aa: CASSLFGASVYNEQFF
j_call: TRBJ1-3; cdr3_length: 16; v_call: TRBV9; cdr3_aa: CASSVAGLNSGNTIYF
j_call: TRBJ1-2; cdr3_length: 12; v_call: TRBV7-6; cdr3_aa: CASSSQGYGYTF
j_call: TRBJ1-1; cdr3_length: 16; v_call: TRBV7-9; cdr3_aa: CASSTGQTIMNTEAFF
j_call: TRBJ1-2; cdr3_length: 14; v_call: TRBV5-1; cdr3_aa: CASRGQGAQSGYTF
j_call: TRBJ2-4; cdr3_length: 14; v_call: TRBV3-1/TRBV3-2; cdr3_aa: CASSGGVAKNIQYF
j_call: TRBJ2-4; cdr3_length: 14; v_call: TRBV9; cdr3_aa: CASSAPAGENIQYF
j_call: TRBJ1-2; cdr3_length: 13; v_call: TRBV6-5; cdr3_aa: CASTRGALYGYTF
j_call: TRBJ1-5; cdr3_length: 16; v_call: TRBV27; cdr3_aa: CASSPYRGTSNQPQHF
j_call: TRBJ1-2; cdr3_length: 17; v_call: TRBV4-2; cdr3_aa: CASSPDTGTLGNYGYTF
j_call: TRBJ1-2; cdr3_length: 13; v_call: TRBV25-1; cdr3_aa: CASSERQNYGYTF
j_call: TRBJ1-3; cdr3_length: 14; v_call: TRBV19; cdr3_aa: CASSIGLRGNTIYF
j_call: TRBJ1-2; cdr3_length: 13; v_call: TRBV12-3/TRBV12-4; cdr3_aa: CASSTSVVVGYTF
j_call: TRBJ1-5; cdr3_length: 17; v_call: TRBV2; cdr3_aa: CASSSSLSGIGNQPQHF
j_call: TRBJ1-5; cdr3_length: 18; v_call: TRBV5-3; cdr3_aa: CARSYKAGTPLPRQPQHF
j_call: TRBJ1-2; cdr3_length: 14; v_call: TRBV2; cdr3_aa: CASSDMGASGGYTF
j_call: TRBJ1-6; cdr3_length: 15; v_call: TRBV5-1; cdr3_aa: CASSWTGLDNSPLHF
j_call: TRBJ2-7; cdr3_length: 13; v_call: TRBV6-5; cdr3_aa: CASSRGSSYEQYF
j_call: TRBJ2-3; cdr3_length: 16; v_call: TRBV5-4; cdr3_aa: CASSIGTSISPDTQYF
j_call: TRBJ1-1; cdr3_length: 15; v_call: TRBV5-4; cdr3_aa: CASSLGQGTDTEAFF
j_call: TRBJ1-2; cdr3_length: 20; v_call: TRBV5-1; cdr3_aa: CASSLSPLQGAKPPYRGYTF